The next 20 T cell receptor beta chains were all read from a single sample in a study of OX40 agonist ivuxolimab in advanced cancers. Here immunoSEQ multiplex PCR was the method, and the copy in TCRdb shows in-frame clones only, minus some. This repertoire shows 20,000 to 25,000 clones, roughly three quarters found once; its top ten account for 8% to 10%. The sequences come from CD4+ or CD8+ T cells sorted from blood, collected in a trial of the OX40 agonist ivuxolimab. Every receptor here comes from an adult with an advanced solid tumor such as melanoma, head and neck, liver or kidney cancer.

A remark on this clone: One junction end does not reproduce the germline sequence, and a read error may be involved. J is TRBJ2-2 and V is TRBV19; 7 positions agree with TRBD1. Germline V gives CDR1 LNHDA, CDR2 SQIVND (reference sequence). CDR3 length: 17 amino acids. In DNA form, the CDR3 reads TGTGCAAGTAGGTATTTATTGGGACAGACGAACACCGGGGAGCTGTTTTTT. Protein sequence: CASRYLLGQTNTGELFF.

The chain recombines TRBV6-7 with TRBJ1-5; no definite D call. TRBV6-7 qualifies as an ORF whose function is uncertain. The CDR3 is made up of 14 amino acids. V gave up 7 bases and J gave up 6 bases, with 16 bases separating them. CDR3 residues: CASTIPSPSQPQHF. CDR3 coding DNA: TGTGCCAGCACTATACCCAGTCCCAGTCAGCCCCAGCATTTT.

The chain employs TRBV9 and TRBJ2-5, with TRBD1 identical over 7 bases. Trimming took 4 bases from V and 1 from J; bases not matched to a gene: 4. Germline V gene sequence: CDR1 SGDLS, CDR2 YYNGEE. There are 14 residues in the CDR3. CDR3 in DNA: TGTGCCAGCAGCCCACGACAGGGCCAAGAGACCCAGTACTTC. It codes for CASSPRQGQETQYF.

This rearrangement joins TRBV6-6 to TRBJ1-6; D possibly corresponds to TRBD1 (5 bases). V was cut by 6 bases and J by 8 bases, with 11 bases left in between. This CDR3 contains 13 residues. In germline, CDR1 is MNHNY, CDR2 SVGAGI (reference sequence). The CDR3 loop is CASRPLRDSPLHF. The CDR3 bases are TGTGCCAGCAGGCCTCTCAGGGATTCACCCCTCCACTTT.

The CDR3 here is CASSRLAGPNEQFF. The CDR3 DNA follows: TGTGCCAGTAGCCGACTAGCGGGGCCTAATGAGCAGTTCTTC. The V call is TRBV19, the J call TRBJ2-1; TRBD2 matches 11 bases. The V gene's germline CDR1 is LNHDA and CDR2 SQIVND (reference sequence). This CDR3 is built from 14 residues. Germline trimming cut 6 bases from V and 7 bases from J; bases unmatched to any gene: 5. The full variable domain, with the rest looked up from reference TRBV19 and TRBJ2-1, is DGGITQSPKYLFRKEGQNVTLSCEQNLNHDAMYWYRQDPGQGLRLIYYSQIVNDFQKGDIAEGYSVSREKKESFPLTVTSAQKNPTAFYLCASSRLAGPNEQFFGPGTRLTVL.

V and J are TRBV30 and TRBJ1-5; 7 bases line up with TRBD1. Germline trimming cut 3 bases from V and 4 bases from J; bases unmatched to any gene: 12. The CDR3 spans 16 residues. Looked up from germline, CDR1 is GTSNPN and CDR2 is SVGIG (reference sequence). CDR3 nucleotides: TGTGCCTGGAGGAGACAGGGCGGCCTGGGGAATCAGCCCCAGCATTTT. Its translation: CAWRRQGGLGNQPQHF. The variable domain in full, with the rest retrieved from reference TRBV30 and TRBJ1-5, is SQTIHQWPATLVQPVGSPLSLECTVEGTSNPNLYWYRQAAGRGLQLLFYSVGIGQISSEVPQNLSASRPQDRQFILSSKKLLLSDSGFYLCAWRRQGGLGNQPQHFGDGTRLSIL.

The chain joins TRBV7-2 to TRBJ2-3; tentatively, D is TRBD1 or TRBD2 (5 bases each). Trimming shortened V by 6 bases and J by 1 base, and 20 bases separated the two germline ends. CDR3 length: 17 amino acids. CDR1 and CDR2 (germline): SGHTA, FQGNSA. The CDR3 reads CASSIVGARVGTDTQYF. CDR3 coding DNA: TGTGCCAGCAGTATAGTCGGGGCTAGAGTTGGCACAGATACGCAGTATTTT.

DNA for the CDR3: TGTGCCTGGAACCAACAGGGCGGTCAGCCCCAGCATTTT. This encodes CAWNQQGGQPQHF. The chain recombines TRBV30 with TRBJ1-5; perhaps TRBD1 as D (6 bases). Trimming removed 4 bases at V and 6 bases at J, with 13 bases between. Germline-derived CDR1 and CDR2 are GTSNPN and SVGIG (reference sequence). This CDR3 is built from 13 residues.

The count of this clone is one. The V and J genes are TRBV18 and TRBJ2-3; D is unclear. Germline lookup yields CDR1 KGHSH and CDR2 LQKENI. CDR3 size: 13 residues. With 6 bases removed from V and 5 bases from J, the gap between germline ends came to 12 bases. This CDR3 reads CASSSAEEDTQYF. CDR3 DNA sequence: TGTGCCAGCTCCTCAGCCGAAGAAGATACGCAGTATTTT.

The V call is TRBV5-4, the J call TRBJ1-6; the D is unclear. The ends were cut back, 0 bases at V and 0 bases at J, with 10 bases in the middle. This CDR3 has 17 residues. The V gene's germline CDR1 is SGHNT and CDR2 YYREEE (reference sequence). The CDR3 spells CASSLEGRTSYNSPLHF. The CDR3 nucleotides read TGTGCCAGCAGCTTGGAAGGCAGGACCTCCTATAATTCACCCCTCCACTTT.

V and J are TRBV18 and TRBJ2-3, with TRBD1 identical over 7 bases. Per the germline V gene, CDR1 is KGHSH and CDR2 is LQKENI. Losses at the gene ends were 5 bases for V and 1 base for J; bases not matched to a gene: 0. The CDR3 spans 13 residues. The CDR3 spells CASSGTGTDTQYF. CDR3 nucleotides: TGTGCCAGCTCAGGGACAGGCACAGATACGCAGTATTTT.

The chain links TRBV6-1 to TRBJ1-1; possibly TRBD1 for D (5 bases). Germline CDR1 is MNHNS and CDR2 is SASEGT. The CDR3 contains 14 residues. Between the trimmed V and J ends, which lost 4 bases and 3 bases, there was a span of 12 bases. The CDR3 loop is CASSARMGDTEAFF. Here the CDR3 DNA reads TGTGCCAGCAGTGCCCGGATGGGGGACACTGAAGCTTTCTTT.

The CDR3: CASSVEGRGSRGNTIYF. CDR3 nucleotide sequence: TGTGCCAGCAGCGTAGAAGGTCGTGGCTCTCGGGGAAACACCATATATTTT. This chain connects TRBV9 to TRBJ1-3; D call uncertain. Germline loops: CDR1 SGDLS, CDR2 YYNGEE. The CDR3 has 17 residues. Trimming cost V 0 bases and J 4 bases, with 17 bases left between them.

The chain carries TRBV19 and TRBJ1-5; a possible D gene is TRBD1 (5 bases). Between the trimmed V and J ends, which lost 3 bases and 6 bases, there was a span of 18 bases. Germline CDR1 is LNHDA and CDR2 is SQIVND (reference sequence). This CDR3 comprises 16 residues. This CDR3 is CASSMGPSLTSQPQHF. Written as DNA, the CDR3 is TGTGCCAGTAGTATGGGGCCTTCTTTAACGAGTCAGCCCCAGCATTTT.

This clone has just a few counts. This chain links TRBV19 with TRBJ1-1; the match to TRBD1 covers 10 bases. CDR3 length: 15 amino acids. Germline trimming cut 9 bases from V and 4 bases from J; bases unmatched to any gene: 11. The germline V gene has CDR1 LNHDA and CDR2 SQIVND (reference sequence). The CDR3 sequence: CASLPDRGVSTEAFF. The CDR3 DNA reads TGTGCCAGCCTCCCGGACAGGGGGGTTAGCACTGAAGCTTTCTTT.

The genes are TRBV5-1 and TRBJ2-3; D gene ambiguous. Germline CDR1 SGHRS, CDR2 YFSETQ. Deletions cut 1 base from V and 3 bases from J, with 6 bases between. This CDR3 is built from 13 residues. CDR3 amino acids: CASSLWGTDTQYF. The CDR3 DNA follows: TGCGCCAGCAGCTTGTGGGGAACAGATACGCAGTATTTT. Full variable domain (rest looked up from reference TRBV5-1 and TRBJ2-3): KAGVTQTPRYLIKTRGQQVTLSCSPISGHRSVSWYQQTPGQGLQFLFEYFSETQRNKGNFPGRFSGRQFSNSRSEMNVSTLELGDSALYLCASSLWGTDTQYFGPGTRLTVL.

The V call is TRBV29-1, the J call TRBJ2-1; 14 bases agree with TRBD2. The CDR3 contains 18 residues. The V gene end was trimmed by 4 bases and the J gene end by 4 bases; junction bases not matched to a gene: 12. In germline, CDR1 is SQVTM, CDR2 ANQGSEA. The CDR3 region has the DNA TGCAGCGTTGGGGGACTAGCGGGGGCCTCGAGTATGTACAATGAGCAGTTCTTC. Encoded protein: CSVGGLAGASSMYNEQFF.

For this clone: Additional DNA sequences in this sample encode the identical CDR3. CDR3 in DNA: TGTGCCAGCAGCTTGGTGGGGGAGAGCAATCAGCCCCAGCATTTT. It translates to CASSLVGESNQPQHF. The gene calls are TRBV5-6 and TRBJ1-5, with D perhaps TRBD1 (5 bases). The V gene's germline CDR1 is SGHDT and CDR2 YYEEEE. The CDR3 is 15 amino acids. V lost 0 bases and J 1 base, leaving 8 bases between the germline ends.

The CDR3 DNA sequence: TGTGCCAGCAGCTTAGTGGGCGACTACGAGCAGTACTTC. This codes for CASSLVGDYEQYF. The genes are TRBV7-8 and TRBJ2-7; D gene uncertain. The CDR3 is 13 amino acids. Trimming took off 1 base at V and 3 bases at J, with 7 bases between the two ends. Germline V gene lookup returns CDR1 SGHVS and CDR2 FQNEAQ. Filled out from reference TRBV7-8 and TRBJ2-7, the complete variable domain reads GAGVSQSPRYKVAKRGQDVALRCDPISGHVSLFWYQQALGQGPEFLTYFQNEAQLDKSGLPSDRFFAERPEGSVSTLKIQRTQQEDSAVYLCASSLVGDYEQYFGPGTRLTVT.

This clone was seen just once. The CDR3 DNA sequence: TGTGCCAGCAACCCTTTGAACTACGAGCAGTACTTC. It codes for CASNPLNYEQYF. This chain links TRBV2 with TRBJ2-7; the D is unclear. Germline V gives CDR1 SNHLY, CDR2 FYNNEI. V was trimmed by 7 bases and J by 3 bases, leaving 10 bases between them. The CDR3 totals 12 residues.